This entry concerns a single T cell receptor (beta chain). V dropped 0 bases and J dropped 8; count of bases not matched to a gene: 2. The CDR3 covers 15 residues. Per germline, CDR1 KGHSH and CDR2 LQKENI. The sample belongs to a study of blood T cell repertoires in COVID-19. Across the whole study: Both acute and convalescent COVID-19 samples were obtained from the United States, Italy and Spain. The cDNA or gDNA used as material had been derived from T cells, B-cell-depleted T cells, or PBMCs.

Per the study methods: Estimated nucleated cell counts came from reference gene primer amplification. The table came from immunoSEQ multiplex PCR; TCRdb's copy has only in-frame clones and leaves some out. That table gives V, J and clone size, and the DNA gave D and trimming. The sample records about 310,000 clones, roughly 84% being singletons. The clonotype originates from a man aged 50-60 years with active or convalescent COVID-19. Material: peripheral blood. This chain joins TRBV18 and TRBJ2-3; 13 bases are a match to TRBD2. The chain's CDR3 is CASSPPGLAGATQYF. In DNA, the CDR3 is TGTGCCAGCTCACCACCAGGACTAGCGGGGGCTACGCAGTATTTT.